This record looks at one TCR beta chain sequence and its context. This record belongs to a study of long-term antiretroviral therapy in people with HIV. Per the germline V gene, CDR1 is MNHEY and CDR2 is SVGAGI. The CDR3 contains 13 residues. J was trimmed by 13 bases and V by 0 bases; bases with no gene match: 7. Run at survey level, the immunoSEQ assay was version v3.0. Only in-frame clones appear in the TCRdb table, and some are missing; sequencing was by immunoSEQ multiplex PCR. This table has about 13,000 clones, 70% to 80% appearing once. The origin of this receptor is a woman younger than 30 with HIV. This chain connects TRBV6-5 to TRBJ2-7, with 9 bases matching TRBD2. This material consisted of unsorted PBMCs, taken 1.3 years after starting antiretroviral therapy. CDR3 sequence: CASSYSRASGTYF. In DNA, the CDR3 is TGTGCCAGCAGTTACTCGAGGGCTAGCGGGACCTACTTC.